A single sample gave rise to the 28 T cell receptor beta chains below, sequenced in a study of shared clonotypes between healthy human individuals. Libraries were prepared by immunoSEQ multiplex PCR; TCRdb keeps only in-frame clonotypes and omits some of them. Of some 1.5 million clones in the sample, approximately 97% were seen once. The material sequenced was naive CD4+ T cells sorted from blood. Noted subset: CD45RA+ positively selected. The receptors were sampled from a young man in good health.

This clone came up once. The V call is TRBV12-5, the J call TRBJ2-1; 8 nucleotides agree with TRBD1. The V gene end was trimmed by 5 bases and the J gene end by 3 bases; junction bases not matched to a gene: 6. There are 15 residues in the CDR3. The germline V gene has CDR1 LGHNT and CDR2 FRNRAP. The CDR3 region has the DNA TGTGCTAGTGGTAGGGGGACAGGTAACTACAATGAGCAGTTCTTC. Its translation: CASGRGTGNYNEQFF.

The chain employs TRBV11-2 and TRBJ2-1, with 14 bases lining up with TRBD2. The CDR3 covers 16 residues. With 4 bases clipped from V and 9 bases from J, the junction kept 8 bases outside the gene matches. Looked up from germline, CDR1 is SGHAT and CDR2 is FQNNGV. The CDR3 DNA reads TGTGCCAGCAGCTCCCAGACTAGCGGGAGGGCAGGTGAGCAGTTCTTC. The encoded protein is CASSSQTSGRAGEQFF.

This clone was observed a few times. J is TRBJ2-5 and V is TRBV7-2; the D gene is possibly TRBD2 (5 bases). The CDR3 length is 13 residues. Trimming removed 2 bases from V and 6 bases from J, with 10 bases in between. Germline V CDR1 and CDR2: SGHTA, FQGNSA. CDR3 residues: CASSLTGWQTQYF. In nucleotides, the CDR3 is TGTGCCAGCAGCTTAACGGGGTGGCAGACCCAGTACTTC.

This clone was seen only once. The J gene is TRBJ2-1, the V gene TRBV7-8, with a tentative D call TRBD2 (5 bases). This CDR3 has 15 amino acids. Germline-derived CDR1 and CDR2 are SGHVS and FQNEAQ. V gave up 2 bases and J gave up 6 bases, with 14 bases separating them. The CDR3 coding sequence is TGTGCCAGCAGCTTACGAGGAGGTGGGATCAATGAGCAGTTCTTC. It encodes CASSLRGGGINEQFF.

The chain employs TRBV2 and TRBJ1-1; no reliable D call. The CDR3 has 10 amino acids. CDR1 is SNHLY, CDR2 FYNNEI, per germline. V lost 11 bases to trimming and J lost 3 bases, with 7 bases between them. CDR3 in DNA: TGTGCCGTCGGCGACACTGAAGCTTTCTTT. It yields the protein CAVGDTEAFF.

With respect to this clone: Within the sample, other DNA sequences also encode this same CDR3. This chain joins TRBV9 and TRBJ2-5; TRBD2 might be the D (5 bases). The CDR3 extends over 13 amino acids. V lost 0 bases, J lost 5 bases, and 8 bases lay in between. Per the germline V gene, CDR1 is SGDLS and CDR2 is YYNGEE. The CDR3 DNA reads TGTGCCAGCAGCGTAGTTGGGGAGGAGACCCAGTACTTC. Protein product: CASSVVGEETQYF.

The chain joins TRBV11-2 to TRBJ1-1; no definite D call. The CDR3 runs to 13 residues. Germline CDR1 is SGHAT and CDR2 is FQNNGV. The V gene lost 7 bases and the J gene lost 1 base, with 10 bases spanning the gap. Written as DNA, the CDR3 is TGTGCCAGCACCGCTGGCTGGAACACTGAAGCTTTCTTT. This encodes CASTAGWNTEAFF.

This clone was detected once. The chain is built from TRBV5-1 and TRBJ1-1; maybe TRBD1 (5 bases). CDR1 is SGHRS, CDR2 YFSETQ, per germline. The germline V and J ends were trimmed by 0 bases and 10 bases, with 19 bases remaining between them. This CDR3 has 15 residues. CDR3 sequence: CASSLAVQSQERAFF. CDR3 DNA: TGCGCCAGCAGCTTGGCGGTACAGTCACAGGAACGAGCTTTCTTT.

The chain uses TRBV6-1 and TRBJ2-6; 7 bases fit TRBD1. V dropped 6 bases and J dropped 2; count of bases not matched to a gene: 4. CDR3 length: 15 residues. From germline, CDR1 is MNHNS and CDR2 SASEGT. The CDR3 DNA is TGTGCCAGCAGGGCAGACAGGGCTGGGGCCAACGTCCTGACTTTC. Its translation: CASRADRAGANVLTF.

V gene TRBV7-9 combines with J gene TRBJ2-1, with D perhaps matching TRBD1 (6 bases). The V gene lost 5 bases and the J gene lost 2 bases, with 16 bases spanning the gap. There are 16 residues in the CDR3. The germline V gene encodes CDR1 SEHNR and CDR2 FQNEAQ (reference sequence). CDR3 sequence: CASSIASGTPYNEQFF. In DNA, the CDR3 is TGTGCCAGCAGCATTGCTTCCGGGACACCCTACAATGAGCAGTTCTTC.

The rearrangement uses TRBV19 and TRBJ1-5; 9 bases map to TRBD1. With 7 bases clipped from V and 1 base from J, the junction kept 8 bases outside the gene matches. Germline-derived CDR1 and CDR2 are LNHDA and SQIVND (reference sequence). The CDR3 extends over 16 amino acids. CDR3: CASTRGTGRSNQPQHF. The CDR3 DNA is TGTGCCAGTACCCGGGGGACAGGGAGGAGCAATCAGCCCCAGCATTTT.

The table lists this clone with a few counts. The genes are TRBV5-1 and TRBJ2-3, with TRBD2 identical over 9 bases. V shed 6 bases and J 5 bases; nucleotides not matched to a gene: 7. The CDR3 covers 14 residues. Germline values: CDR1 SGHRS, CDR2 YFSETQ. As DNA, the CDR3 is TGCGCCAGCACAATCCGCGGGAGGGGAGATACGCAGTATTTT. Its protein is CASTIRGRGDTQYF.

The chain couples TRBV5-1 to TRBJ1-1, with unresolved D. V lost 2 bases and J 3 bases, leaving 8 bases between the germline ends. CDR1 is SGHRS and CDR2 is YFSETQ in the germline V gene. The CDR3 is made up of 13 amino acids. The CDR3 here is CASSFSGDTEAFF. The CDR3 nucleotides are TGCGCCAGCAGCTTTTCGGGTGACACTGAAGCTTTCTTT.

The chain uses TRBV28 and TRBJ2-1; D tentatively fits TRBD1 or TRBD2 (5 bases each). Trimming removed 5 bases from V and 0 bases from J, with 14 bases in between. Germline V lookup: CDR1 MDHEN, CDR2 SYDVKM. This CDR3 has 16 residues. For the CDR3, the DNA is TGTGCCAGCAGTCACCCGGGACCTAGCTCCTACAATGAGCAGTTCTTC. It translates to CASSHPGPSSYNEQFF.

For this clone: In the same sample, other DNA sequences code for this CDR3. The J gene is TRBJ1-5, the V gene TRBV19, with D unresolved. V lost 3 bases to trimming and J lost 4 bases, with 4 bases between them. CDR1 is LNHDA and CDR2 is SQIVND in the germline V gene (reference sequence). The CDR3 has 12 amino acids. Here the CDR3 reads CASSIANQPQHF. The CDR3 DNA sequence: TGTGCCAGTAGTATTGCGAATCAGCCCCAGCATTTT.

This rearrangement joins TRBV11-3 to TRBJ2-7; D is undetermined. Germline CDR1 SGHNT, CDR2 YENEEA. The CDR3 has 14 amino acids. V was shortened by 5 bases and J by 2 bases, with 13 bases between the two germline ends. The CDR3 spells CASSRASGAYEQYF. The CDR3 nucleotides read TGTGCCAGCAGCCGAGCCTCTGGTGCCTACGAGCAGTACTTC.

The rearrangement joins TRBV7-2 to TRBJ2-2; TRBD1 aligns across 7 bases. CDR3 length: 18 amino acids. After removal of 0 bases from V and 4 bases from J, the junction contained 11 bases not matched to a gene. CDR1 is SGHTA and CDR2 is FQGNSA in the germline V gene. DNA of the CDR3: TGTGCCAGCAGCTTAGCTCCTACAGGGGTCGTTTCCACCGGGGAGCTGTTTTTT. Translating it yields CASSLAPTGVVSTGELFF.

The J gene is TRBJ2-7, the V gene TRBV5-5, with TRBD1 identical over 8 bases. The CDR3 covers 15 residues. V was pared by 0 bases and J by 4 bases, with 6 bases of the junction left unmatched. Germline-derived CDR1 and CDR2 are SGHKS and YYEKEE (reference sequence). The CDR3 DNA sequence: TGTGCCAGCAGCTTGGGGGGGACAGGACCATACGAGCAGTACTTC. Amino acids: CASSLGGTGPYEQYF. Full variable domain (rest looked up from reference TRBV5-5 and TRBJ2-7): DAGVTQSPTHLIKTRGQQVTLRCSPISGHKSVSWYQQVLGQGPQFIFQYYEKEERGRGNFPDRFSARQFPNYSSELNVNALLLGDSALYLCASSLGGTGPYEQYFGPGTRLTVT.

The chain has TRBV9 and TRBJ2-3, with 9 positions matching TRBD1. The germline gives CDR1 SGDLS, CDR2 YYNGEE. With V trimmed by 3 bases and J by 1 base, 6 bases remained unmatched. The CDR3 loop spans 16 amino acids. The CDR3 region is CASSAITGGRTDTQYF. The CDR3 DNA sequence: TGTGCCAGCAGCGCAATAACAGGGGGCCGCACAGATACGCAGTATTTT.

In DNA form, the CDR3 reads TGTGCCAGCAGCTTAAACAGGAAACGCTACGAGCAGTACTTC. Translating it yields CASSLNRKRYEQYF. The chain has TRBV7-3 and TRBJ2-7; D may be TRBD1 (5 bases). The CDR3 runs 14 residues. Germline V gene sequence: CDR1 SGHTA, CDR2 FQGTGA. Trimming shortened V by 1 base and J by 3 bases, and 10 bases separated the two germline ends.

This clone appeared once. The chain recombines TRBV11-2 with TRBJ2-1; 10 bases are shared with TRBD2. Unmatched junction bases numbered 9, after V lost 10 bases and J lost 9 bases. The CDR3 has 13 amino acids. CDR1 and CDR2 from the germline V gene are SGHAT and FQNNGV. CDR3 DNA: TGTGCCACCCTGAGGCTAGCGGGAGTTGAGCAGTTCTTC. This gives the protein CATLRLAGVEQFF. The variable domain in full, completed from reference TRBV11-2 and TRBJ2-1, reads EAGVAQSPRYKIIEKRQSVAFWCNPISGHATLYWYQQILGQGPKLLIQFQNNGVVDDSQLPKDRFSAERLKGVDSTLKIQPAKLEDSAVYLCATLRLAGVEQFFGPGTRLTVL.

The chain recombines TRBV11-2 with TRBJ1-3; D gene uncertain. V was trimmed by 0 bases and J by 0 bases, leaving 9 bases between them. Germline V gene data show CDR1 as SGHAT and CDR2 as FQNNGV. The CDR3 is made up of 16 amino acids. CDR3 DNA sequence: TGTGCCAGCAGCTTAGAGAGGGTGGCCTCTGGAAACACCATATATTTT. Protein sequence: CASSLERVASGNTIYF.

The chain is built from TRBV9 and TRBJ2-3; TRBD1 agrees at 7 bases. The germline gives CDR1 SGDLS, CDR2 YYNGEE. The CDR3 contains 15 residues. Unmatched junction bases numbered 5, after V lost 3 bases and J lost 1 base. CDR3 sequence: CASSGQGPGTDTQYF. DNA for the CDR3: TGTGCCAGCAGCGGACAGGGCCCTGGCACAGATACGCAGTATTTT.

This chain uses TRBV27 with TRBJ2-7, with D uncertain. The V and J ends lost 4 bases and 3 bases respectively, with 13 bases between them. Germline CDR1 MNHEY, CDR2 SMNVEV (reference sequence). The CDR3 covers 14 residues. The chain's CDR3 is CASSSTRTGYEQYF. CDR3 in DNA: TGTGCCAGCAGTTCTACCAGGACGGGCTACGAGCAGTACTTC.

V and J are TRBV10-3 and TRBJ1-2; D uncertain. Germline V CDR1 and CDR2: ENHRY, SYGVKD. Between the trimmed V and J ends, which lost 3 bases and 2 bases, there was a span of 7 bases. The CDR3 extends over 13 amino acids. DNA of the CDR3: TGTGCCATCAGTGACAGGACCAACTATGGCTACACCTTC. As protein: CAISDRTNYGYTF.

This chain links TRBV18 with TRBJ1-5; TRBD1 matches 9 bases. The germline CDR1 and CDR2 sequences are KGHSH and LQKENI. The CDR3 contains 19 residues. Trimming removed 6 bases from V and 2 bases from J; junction bases left unmatched: 17. The CDR3 sequence: CASSAVGTGSLGRNQPQHF. Here the CDR3 DNA reads TGTGCCAGCTCCGCCGTGGGGACAGGGTCCTTGGGGCGCAATCAGCCCCAGCATTTT. Full variable domain (missing parts from reference TRBV18 and TRBJ1-5): NAGVMQNPRHLVRRRGQEARLRCSPMKGHSHVYWYRQLPEEGLKFMVYLQKENIIDESGMPKERFSAEFPKEGPSILRIQQVVRGDSAAYFCASSAVGTGSLGRNQPQHFGDGTRLSIL.

This chain uses TRBV4-3 with TRBJ1-3; the match to TRBD1 covers 9 bases. The germline CDR1 and CDR2 sequences are LGHNA and YSLEER. V shed 0 bases, J shed 4 bases, and the junction held 7 bases outside the gene matches. The CDR3 sequence is 17 residues long. CDR3 nucleotides: TGCGCCAGCAGCCAAGACTTAGGACAGGGGACGGGAAACACCATATATTTT. Amino acid sequence: CASSQDLGQGTGNTIYF.

The V and J genes are TRBV4-1 and TRBJ2-7, with D perhaps given as TRBD1 or TRBD2 (5 bases each). CDR1 is MGHRA and CDR2 is YSYEKL in the germline V gene. The CDR3 runs 13 residues. Between the trimmed V and J ends, which lost 3 bases and 7 bases, there was a span of 13 bases. CDR3 amino acids: CASSQGVVGEQYF. The CDR3 coding sequence is TGCGCCAGCAGCCAGGGGGTCGTAGGAGAGCAGTACTTC.